This T cell receptor beta chain came from a study of vaccination and CD4 T cells after COVID-19. Across the study: Overlapping SARS-CoV-2, HCoV-NL63, HCoV-OC43 and HCoV-229E spike peptides were used to stimulate cells.

Noted treatment: 10-day PBMC culture with coronavirus spike peptide pools or control peptides (ViraFEST assay). TCRs were sequenced by ViraFEST after antigen-specific T cells had been expanded with peptide pools. In the case of this clonotype: Its antigen is not known.

Sequence data for DNA of cultured CD4+ T cells were generated by the Oncomine TCR Beta short-read assay. TCRdb used MiXCR to reprocess the PCR reads, holding one entry per CDR3 protein. The data show over 20,000 distinct CDR3 sequences, with over 35% seen just once and about a fifth held by the top ten. V was clipped by 4 bases and J by 0 bases, with 9 bases between them. This CDR3 is built from 15 residues. Per germline, CDR1 LNHDA and CDR2 SQIVND (reference sequence). The clonotype originates from a human donor who received a COVID-19 vaccine. Material: CD4+ T cells from blood, cultured in vitro, obtained before SARS-CoV-2 vaccination. The chain uses TRBV19 and TRBJ1-4; no definite D call. Here the CDR3 reads CASSTSSATNEKLFF. In DNA form, the CDR3 reads TGTGCCAGTAGTACCTCCAGTGCAACTAATGAAAAACTGTTTTTT.